What follows is one T cell receptor beta chain and its context. Germline V gene lookup returns CDR1 ENHRY and CDR2 SYGVKD. The CDR3 has 13 amino acids. Between the trimmed V and J ends, which lost 4 bases and 1 base, there was a span of 7 bases. The data derive from a study of shared clonotypes between healthy human individuals. Overall study context: Donor composition was a couple of women and a few men, aged 18 to 49.

CD45RO-negative, CCR7-positively selected cells formed the naive CD8 fraction, excluding terminally differentiated effector memory CD45RA+ cells. Libraries were prepared by immunoSEQ multiplex PCR; TCRdb keeps only in-frame clonotypes and omits some of them. The table has some 1,900,000 clones, about 95% seen once. The TCR was taken from a man aged 18-30 years in good health. The chain carries TRBV10-3 and TRBJ1-2; D perhaps matches TRBD1 (5 bases). The sequenced material came from naive CD8+ T cells sorted from blood. The CDR3 reads CAISADSNYGYTF. The CDR3 region has the DNA TGTGCCATCAGTGCCGACAGTAACTATGGCTACACCTTC.